This T cell receptor (beta chain) was observed in a study of T cell responses to AZD1222 COVID-19 vaccine. Sequencing used immunoSEQ multiplex PCR; TCRdb keeps in-frame clones, though not all of them. The sample yields 95,000 to 120,000 clones, about 86% seen once. The V and J ends lost 3 bases and 2 bases, in that order; junction bases with no gene match: 13. From germline, CDR1 is SGHRS and CDR2 YFSETQ. This CDR3 is 19 amino acids long. The sequenced sample was peripheral blood, obtained on day 0 of AZD1222 vaccination. The TCR was taken from an adult in good health. The chain carries TRBV5-1 and TRBJ2-7, with TRBD2 matching over 14 bases. This CDR3 reads CASSSWTSGGSLPPYEQYF. The CDR3 region has the DNA TGCGCCAGCAGCTCATGGACTAGCGGGGGGTCACTCCCTCCCTACGAGCAGTACTTC.